A single sample is the source of the 25 T cell receptor beta chains below, sequenced in a study of blood T cell repertoires in COVID-19. Profiled with immunoSEQ multiplex PCR; TCRdb holds only in-frame clones, not every one. The sample includes some 510,000 clones, 85% to 90% seen only once; the top ten take about 1.7%. The sequenced material came from PBMCs or T cells enriched from blood (not recorded which). These receptors were obtained from a woman between 40 and 55 years old who had recovered from COVID-19.

The table lists this clone with a count of one. This chain links TRBV19 with TRBJ2-1, with 12 bases fitting TRBD2. Germline loops: CDR1 LNHDA, CDR2 SQIVND (reference sequence). The length of the CDR3 is 16 residues. With V trimmed by 5 bases and J by 3 bases, 5 bases remained unmatched. CDR3 DNA sequence: TGTGCCAGTAGTGCTCGGACTAGCGGGGACTACAATGAGCAGTTCTTC. It encodes CASSARTSGDYNEQFF. Full variable domain (missing parts from reference TRBV19 and TRBJ2-1): DGGITQSPKYLFRKEGQNVTLSCEQNLNHDAMYWYRQDPGQGLRLIYYSQIVNDFQKGDIAEGYSVSREKKESFPLTVTSAQKNPTAFYLCASSARTSGDYNEQFFGPGTRLTVL.

This clone appeared a few times. This chain uses TRBV2 with TRBJ1-5; 9 bases are a match to TRBD1. The junction had 5 bases not matched to a gene; V was cut back by 6 bases and J by 2 bases. The CDR3 contains 15 residues. Per germline, CDR1 SNHLY and CDR2 FYNNEI. The CDR3: CASRPGQGGNQPQHF. In nucleotides, the CDR3 is TGTGCCAGCAGGCCGGGACAGGGCGGCAATCAGCCCCAGCATTTT.

In its sample, this clone was seen a few times. V and J are TRBV4-2 and TRBJ1-4; D may be TRBD1 (5 bases). Per the germline V gene, CDR1 is LGHNA and CDR2 is YNFKEQ. The CDR3 consists of 18 residues. The V gene lost 2 bases and the J gene lost 0 bases, with 16 bases spanning the gap. This CDR3 reads CASSQRLIDRATNEKLFF. Here the CDR3 DNA reads TGTGCCAGCAGCCAACGCCTCATAGACAGAGCAACTAATGAAAAACTGTTTTTT.

The chain employs TRBV18 and TRBJ1-5; D not certain. The CDR3 runs 15 residues. Germline lookup yields CDR1 KGHSH and CDR2 LQKENI. Trimming took 3 bases from V and 2 from J, leaving 11 bases between them. The CDR3 DNA reads as TGTGCCAGCTCACCTTCCAGGAATGGCAATCAGCCCCAGCATTTT. Amino acids: CASSPSRNGNQPQHF.

V gene TRBV5-4 combines with J gene TRBJ1-6; 7 bases line up with TRBD1. Germline lookup yields CDR1 SGHNT and CDR2 YYREEE (reference sequence). CDR3 length: 14 amino acids. Trimming removed 1 base from V and 10 bases from J; junction bases left unmatched: 5. The CDR3 nucleotides read TGTGCCAGCAGCTTGCCAGGGGGTAACTCACCCCTCCACTTT. Translated, it gives CASSLPGGNSPLHF.

This sequence joins TRBV7-8 and TRBJ2-4, with TRBD1 identical over 7 bases. Looked up from germline, CDR1 is SGHVS and CDR2 is FQNEAQ. With V trimmed by 1 base and J by 7 bases, 7 bases remained unmatched. The CDR3 is 15 residues long. CDR3 nucleotide sequence: TGTGCCAGCAGCTTAGGGACAGGAGGAGGCAACATTCAGTACTTC. As protein: CASSLGTGGGNIQYF.

This chain connects TRBV6-5 to TRBJ2-7; perhaps TRBD1 as D (6 bases). Germline lookup yields CDR1 MNHEY and CDR2 SVGAGI. The germline V and J ends were trimmed by 6 bases and 2 bases, with 8 bases remaining between them. CDR3 length: 12 residues. CDR3 sequence (DNA): TGTGCCAGCAGGGACAGACCCTACGAGCAGTACTTC. Residues: CASRDRPYEQYF.

The chain joins TRBV19 to TRBJ1-5, with 7 bases matching TRBD1. Germline CDR1 is LNHDA and CDR2 is SQIVND (reference sequence). The CDR3 is 15 amino acids. Unmatched junction bases numbered 12, after V lost 4 bases and J lost 9 bases. CDR3 protein: CASSRDSDFSRPQHF. The CDR3 bases are TGTGCCAGTAGTAGGGACAGCGACTTTTCACGGCCCCAGCATTTT.

V and J are TRBV6-5 and TRBJ2-7; 7 bases are shared with TRBD2. Germline V CDR1 and CDR2: MNHEY, SVGAGI. This CDR3 comprises 15 residues. The J segment lost 1 base and the V segment lost 5 bases, leaving 8 bases of the junction unmatched. The CDR3 DNA reads as TGTGCCAGCAGTCGAACTAGCGCGTTTTCCTACGAGCAGTACTTC. Its translation is CASSRTSAFSYEQYF.

The CDR3 loop reads CASSIQGGLSGNTIYF. CDR3 sequence (DNA): TGTGCCAGTAGTATCCAGGGGGGCCTCTCTGGAAACACCATATATTTT. J is TRBJ1-3 and V is TRBV19; TRBD1 agrees at 7 bases. The CDR3 contains 16 residues. Looked up from germline, CDR1 is LNHDA and CDR2 is SQIVND (reference sequence). J was trimmed by 0 bases and V by 3 bases; bases with no gene match: 5. Full variable domain (rest looked up from reference TRBV19 and TRBJ1-3): DGGITQSPKYLFRKEGQNVTLSCEQNLNHDAMYWYRQDPGQGLRLIYYSQIVNDFQKGDIAEGYSVSREKKESFPLTVTSAQKNPTAFYLCASSIQGGLSGNTIYFGEGSWLTVV.

In this sample, this clone turned up once. The rearrangement uses TRBV7-9 and TRBJ2-1; no clear D gene. Germline V CDR1 and CDR2: SEHNR, FQNEAQ (reference sequence). The V end lost 2 bases, the J end lost 8 bases, and 10 bases lay between the germline ends. The CDR3 has 13 amino acids. The CDR3 nucleotides are TGTGCCAGCAGCTTATCTAGTCGCGATGAGCAGTTCTTC. It codes for CASSLSSRDEQFF.

The CDR3 sequence is CASGQGGGNTIYF. The CDR3 nucleotides are TGCGCCAGCGGACAGGGGGGCGGAAACACCATATATTTT. The J gene is TRBJ1-3, the V gene TRBV5-1, with 10 positions matching TRBD1. Germline V gene data show CDR1 as SGHRS and CDR2 as YFSETQ. The CDR3 covers 13 residues. V was pared by 7 bases and J by 4 bases, with 2 bases of the junction left unmatched.

The CDR3: CASSVRQLANYGYTF. CDR3 sequence (DNA): TGTGCCAGCAGCGTGAGGCAGTTAGCTAACTATGGCTACACCTTC. The chain carries TRBV13 and TRBJ1-2; D is uncertain. Looked up from germline, CDR1 is PRHDT and CDR2 is FYEKMQ (reference sequence). The CDR3 contains 15 residues. Trimming left V 5 bases short and J 0 bases short, with 13 bases between.

The V call is TRBV6-5, the J call TRBJ1-2, with a tentative D call TRBD1 (6 bases). The V gene lost 7 bases and the J gene lost 0 bases, with 9 bases spanning the gap. CDR3 length: 13 amino acids. The V gene's germline CDR1 is MNHEY and CDR2 SVGAGI. The CDR3 loop reads CASKTGPNYGYTF. For the CDR3, the DNA is TGTGCCAGCAAGACAGGTCCTAACTATGGCTACACCTTC.

CDR3 amino acids: CASSLVPTGTETYNEQFF. CDR3 nucleotide sequence: TGTGCCAGCAGTTTAGTCCCGACCGGGACAGAGACCTACAATGAGCAGTTCTTC. The chain couples TRBV27 to TRBJ2-1; TRBD1 aligns across 7 bases. Losses at the gene ends were 2 bases for V and 2 bases for J; bases not matched to a gene: 12. Germline CDR1 reads MNHEY; CDR2 reads SMNVEV (reference sequence). The CDR3 runs to 18 residues.

This chain uses TRBV5-1 with TRBJ2-2; 10 bases are a match to TRBD1. CDR1 is SGHRS and CDR2 is YFSETQ in the germline V gene. Trimming at V came to 1 base and at J to 2 bases, leaving 2 bases not matched to a gene. The CDR3 length is 16 residues. The CDR3 region is CASSLRDRGNTGELFF. As DNA, the CDR3 is TGCGCCAGCAGCTTGCGGGACAGGGGTAACACCGGGGAGCTGTTTTTT.

The genes are TRBV12-3 or TRBV12-4 and TRBJ2-7; weak D call: TRBD1 (5 bases). This CDR3 region has 12 residues. V was cut by 4 bases and J by 4 bases, with 8 bases left in between. In nucleotides, the CDR3 is TGTGCCAGCAGTTCTACAGGTTACGAGCAGTACTTC. It specifies CASSSTGYEQYF.

The chain links TRBV7-9 to TRBJ1-1; TRBD1 matches 7 bases. CDR3 length: 14 amino acids. Germline V gene sequence: CDR1 SEHNR, CDR2 FQNEAQ (reference sequence). J gave up 4 bases and V 6 bases, and 8 bases lay outside the gene matches. The CDR3: CASSWDSGGTEAFF. The DNA for the CDR3 is TGTGCCAGCAGTTGGGACAGTGGGGGCACTGAAGCTTTCTTT.

Written as DNA, the CDR3 is TGTGCCAGCAGCTTCAGGGGAACCTACGAGCAGTACTTC. Translating gives CASSFRGTYEQYF. The chain couples TRBV27 to TRBJ2-7, with D perhaps TRBD1 (6 bases). The CDR3 contains 13 residues. The germline V gene has CDR1 MNHEY and CDR2 SMNVEV (reference sequence). Trimming took 6 bases from V and 2 from J, leaving 11 bases between them.

V usage is TRBV19 and J usage is TRBJ2-7, with D maybe TRBD2 (6 bases). Germline CDR1 and CDR2: LNHDA and SQIVND (reference sequence). The CDR3 is 14 residues long. V was shortened by 3 bases and J by 2 bases, with 11 bases between the two germline ends. CDR3 sequence: CASSMGTLTYEQYF. As DNA, the CDR3 is TGTGCCAGTAGTATGGGGACTCTCACCTACGAGCAGTACTTC.

The chain uses TRBV5-1 and TRBJ2-1; 11 bases agree with TRBD2. Trimming cost V 0 bases and J 6 bases; bases outside gene matches: 2. CDR3 length: 15 amino acids. Germline V lookup: CDR1 SGHRS, CDR2 YFSETQ. The CDR3 loop reads CASSLVAGGPNEQFF. The CDR3 nucleotides read TGCGCCAGCAGCTTGGTAGCGGGAGGGCCCAATGAGCAGTTCTTC.

The genes are TRBV11-2 and TRBJ2-7; a weak D match, TRBD1 (6 bases). The CDR3 is made up of 15 amino acids. Germline V CDR1 and CDR2: SGHAT, FQNNGV. The V end lost 5 bases, the J end lost 2 bases, and 16 bases lay between the germline ends. The CDR3 DNA sequence: TGTGCCAGCAGCGTCGAAACAGGGACCCCCTACGAGCAGTACTTC. This sequence encodes CASSVETGTPYEQYF. Looking up the rest from reference TRBV11-2 and TRBJ2-7 gives the full variable domain: EAGVAQSPRYKIIEKRQSVAFWCNPISGHATLYWYQQILGQGPKLLIQFQNNGVVDDSQLPKDRFSAERLKGVDSTLKIQPAKLEDSAVYLCASSVETGTPYEQYFGPGTRLTVT.

This chain links TRBV4-3 with TRBJ1-3; 7 positions match TRBD1. V lost 0 bases to trimming and J lost 0 bases; unmatched junction nucleotides: 5. The CDR3 contains 17 residues. Germline CDR1 is LGHNA and CDR2 is YSLEER. In DNA form, the CDR3 reads TGCGCCAGCAGCCAAGATAGGACAGGCGACTCTGGAAACACCATATATTTT. It codes for CASSQDRTGDSGNTIYF.

The rearrangement uses TRBV7-8 and TRBJ1-5, with D hard to call. Trimming left V 5 bases short and J 5 bases short, with 19 bases between. Looked up from germline, CDR1 is SGHVS and CDR2 is FQNEAQ. CDR3 length: 16 amino acids. The CDR3 sequence is CASSQMAQTTYQPQHF. Written as DNA, the CDR3 is TGTGCCAGCAGCCAGATGGCACAGACCACCTATCAGCCCCAGCATTTT. The full variable domain, completed using reference TRBV7-8 and TRBJ1-5, is GAGVSQSPRYKVAKRGQDVALRCDPISGHVSLFWYQQALGQGPEFLTYFQNEAQLDKSGLPSDRFFAERPEGSVSTLKIQRTQQEDSAVYLCASSQMAQTTYQPQHFGDGTRLSIL.

This clone was recorded once. The chain couples TRBV7-9 to TRBJ1-2; TRBD1 aligns across 12 bases. From germline, CDR1 is SEHNR and CDR2 FQNEAQ (reference sequence). The length of the CDR3 is 16 residues. Trimming took 5 bases from V and 10 from J; bases not matched to a gene: 14. The CDR3 DNA reads TGTGCCAGCAGCACTGGGACAGGGGGCCAACCTCGATTCTACACCTTC. Translated, it gives CASSTGTGGQPRFYTF.